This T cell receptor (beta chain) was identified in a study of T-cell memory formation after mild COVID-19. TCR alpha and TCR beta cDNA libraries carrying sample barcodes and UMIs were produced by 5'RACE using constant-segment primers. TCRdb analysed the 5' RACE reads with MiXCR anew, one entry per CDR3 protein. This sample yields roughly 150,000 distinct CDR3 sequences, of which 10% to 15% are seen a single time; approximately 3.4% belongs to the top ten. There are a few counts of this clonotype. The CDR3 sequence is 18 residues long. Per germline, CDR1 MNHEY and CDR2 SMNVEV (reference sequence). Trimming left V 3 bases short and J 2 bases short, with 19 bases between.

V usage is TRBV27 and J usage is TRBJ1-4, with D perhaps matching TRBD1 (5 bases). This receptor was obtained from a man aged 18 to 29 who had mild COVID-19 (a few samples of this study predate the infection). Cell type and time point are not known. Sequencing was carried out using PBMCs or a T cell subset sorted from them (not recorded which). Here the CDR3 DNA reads TGTGCCAGCAGTTTCTCCCCCTGGGGGGTTGGCACTAATGAAAAACTGTTTTTT. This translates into CASSFSPWGVGTNEKLFF.